The T cell receptor beta chain described here comes from a study of T cell changes during pregnancy in multiple sclerosis. Sequenced by immunoSEQ multiplex PCR; TCRdb stores in-frame clones only, minus some. The sample consists of 33,000 or so clones, more than 75% of them appearing once. This CDR3 spans 14 amino acids. Trimming stripped 7 bases from V and 3 bases from J, with 14 bases between. From germline, CDR1 is MNHNY and CDR2 SVGAGI (reference sequence). Sequenced material: peripheral blood, taken in the third trimester of pregnancy. The source of this sequence is a female donor in good health, enrolled as a control in a pregnancy study. The V and J genes are TRBV6-6 and TRBJ2-3; perhaps TRBD2 as D (5 bases). The CDR3 sequence: CASTSSTGTDTQYF. The CDR3 DNA sequence: TGTGCCAGCACATCGTCGACGGGGACAGATACGCAGTATTTT.